This passage covers 30 T cell receptor beta chains from one sample sequenced in a study of blood T cell repertoires in COVID-19. Profiling relied on immunoSEQ multiplex PCR, and the TCRdb table lists in-frame clones only, not all of them. This sample has 75,000 to 90,000 clones, with about nine tenths found just once. Sequencing was carried out using peripheral blood. The receptors here all came from a woman aged 45-65 years in a cohort sampled during active COVID-19.

V is TRBV5-1 and J is TRBJ2-2, with D perhaps matching TRBD1 (5 bases). Trimming left V 5 bases short and J 4 bases short, with 12 bases between. The CDR3 totals 14 residues. Germline V gene data show CDR1 as SGHRS and CDR2 as YFSETQ. CDR3 loop: CASSITGGTGELFF. DNA for the CDR3: TGCGCCAGCAGTATTACAGGCGGCACCGGGGAGCTGTTTTTT.

The chain couples TRBV7-2 to TRBJ2-7; 8 bases fit TRBD2. From germline, CDR1 is SGHTA and CDR2 FQGNSA. The CDR3 runs 16 residues. The ends lost 4 bases at V and 3 bases at J; junction bases unmatched: 11. The CDR3 region has the DNA TGTGCCAGCAGCTCCCGGGGGGGACTGGAGAGCTACGAGCAGTACTTC. Protein product: CASSSRGGLESYEQYF.

The CDR3 here is CASSLPDRGYGYTF. In nucleotides, the CDR3 is TGTGCCAGCAGTTTACCGGACAGGGGCTATGGCTACACCTTC. The chain joins TRBV28 to TRBJ1-2; TRBD1 matches at 9 bases. The CDR3 is 14 residues long. Germline V gives CDR1 MDHEN, CDR2 SYDVKM. V was pared by 2 bases and J by 4 bases, with 2 bases of the junction left unmatched.

The V gene is TRBV4-1, the J gene TRBJ2-1; D is perhaps TRBD2 (6 bases). Trimming cost V 1 base and J 6 bases, with 10 bases left between them. Germline lookup yields CDR1 MGHRA and CDR2 YSYEKL. This CDR3 is built from 14 residues. CDR3 protein: CASSQVGRTNEQFF. The CDR3 DNA follows: TGCGCCAGCAGCCAAGTGGGGAGGACCAATGAGCAGTTCTTC.

A single count supports this clone. J is TRBJ1-1 and V is TRBV10-3; unclear D gene. V was trimmed by 3 bases and J by 1 base, leaving 12 bases between them. CDR3 length: 15 residues. Germline lookup yields CDR1 ENHRY and CDR2 SYGVKD. CDR3 in DNA: TGTGCCATCAGTGACCGGGGAGTGGAGAACACTGAAGCTTTCTTT. This translates into CAISDRGVENTEAFF.

This clone has only one observation. The chain is built from TRBV5-1 and TRBJ2-3; 14 bases line up with TRBD2. In germline, CDR1 is SGHRS, CDR2 YFSETQ. The V gene end was trimmed by 4 bases and the J gene end by 7 bases; junction bases not matched to a gene: 5. The CDR3 consists of 15 residues. The CDR3 nucleotides are TGCGCCAGCAGCCCCGGGACTAGCGGGAGTTATACGCAGTATTTT. This encodes CASSPGTSGSYTQYF.

The rearrangement uses TRBV10-3 and TRBJ2-7; D is unclear. Germline assignment: CDR1 ENHRY and CDR2 SYGVKD. The CDR3 covers 11 residues. V lost 3 bases and J lost 6, with 6 bases in between. CDR3 nucleotide sequence: TGTGCCATCAGTGACAGAACCGAGCAGTACTTC. It specifies CAISDRTEQYF.

The chain is built from TRBV6-8 and TRBJ1-5; D is unresolved. There are 16 residues in the CDR3. Per the germline V gene, CDR1 is MNHGY and CDR2 is SAAAGT. V dropped 0 bases and J dropped 9 bases, with 18 bases sitting between them. The CDR3 spells CASSYSCCVLNRPQHF. CDR3 coding DNA: TGTGCCAGCAGTTACTCGTGTTGCGTCTTAAATAGGCCCCAGCATTTT.

The chain uses TRBV3-1 (or the pseudogene TRBV3-2) and TRBJ2-1; D might be TRBD2 (6 bases). Germline CDR1 and CDR2: LGHDT and YNNKEL (reference sequence). CDR3 length: 15 residues. V dropped 1 base and J dropped 6 bases, with 13 bases sitting between them. The CDR3 sequence: CASSQVQVGGNEQFF. CDR3 nucleotides: TGTGCCAGCAGCCAAGTTCAAGTCGGGGGCAATGAGCAGTTCTTC.

The rearrangement uses TRBV28 and TRBJ2-1; D gene ambiguous. From germline, CDR1 is MDHEN and CDR2 SYDVKM. V was pared by 6 bases and J by 10 bases, with 13 bases between. This CDR3 spans 12 amino acids. In nucleotides, the CDR3 is TGTGCCAGCAGAGTACTTGGGCTAGAGCAGTTCTTC. Amino acid sequence: CASRVLGLEQFF.

The chain couples TRBV9 to TRBJ2-7; no clear D gene. The CDR3 is made up of 9 amino acids. The germline V gene encodes CDR1 SGDLS and CDR2 YYNGEE. V lost 10 bases and J lost 0, with 2 bases in between. CDR3 nucleotide sequence: TGTGCCCTCTCCTACGAGCAGTACTTC. This encodes CALSYEQYF.

This clone was detected only a few times. This chain links TRBV19 with TRBJ1-2; D is unclear. V lost 0 bases and J lost 5, with 7 bases in between. Germline V gene sequence: CDR1 LNHDA, CDR2 SQIVND (reference sequence). This CDR3 has 13 amino acids. Written as DNA, the CDR3 is TGTGCCAGTAGTATAGATCGCAGATATGGCTACACCTTC. Amino acid sequence: CASSIDRRYGYTF.

This clone has only one observation. The rearrangement joins TRBV5-1 to TRBJ1-2; TRBD1 is a possible D gene (6 bases). V was trimmed by 5 bases and J by 6 bases, leaving 20 bases between them. Germline CDR1 reads SGHRS; CDR2 reads YFSETQ. The CDR3 length is 15 residues. CDR3 nucleotides: TGCGCCAGCAGACTCCAGGCTAGGGGGGGAAATGGCTACACCTTC. This codes for CASRLQARGGNGYTF.

As to this clone: One end of the junction varies from germline; a read error may be responsible. J is TRBJ2-7 and V is TRBV19; no firm D call. Germline CDR1 is LNHDA and CDR2 is SQIVND (reference sequence). The CDR3 has 14 residues. The CDR3 protein is CASSISGSNYERYF. CDR3 DNA: TGTGCCAGTAGTATTTCCGGCTCCAACTACGAGCGGTACTTC.

In DNA form, the CDR3 reads TGTGCCAGCAGCTTAGCAGGGTTCGGGCTATACAATGAGCAGTTCTTC. It specifies CASSLAGFGLYNEQFF. V gene TRBV11-2 combines with J gene TRBJ2-1; D may be TRBD1 (5 bases). CDR1 is SGHAT, CDR2 FQNNGV, per germline. The CDR3 has 16 residues. V gave up 1 base and J gave up 4 bases, with 14 bases separating them.

V is TRBV3-1 (or the pseudogene TRBV3-2) and J is TRBJ1-3, with 9 bases matching TRBD1. Germline V lookup: CDR1 LGHDT, CDR2 YNNKEL (reference sequence). Germline trimming cut 2 bases from V and 3 bases from J; bases unmatched to any gene: 2. The CDR3 consists of 15 residues. The CDR3 nucleotides read TGTGCCAGCAGCCAAACAGGGGGCAGTGGAAACACCATATATTTT. Its translation: CASSQTGGSGNTIYF.

This chain connects TRBV28 to TRBJ1-1, with D uncertain. CDR1 and CDR2 from the germline V gene are MDHEN and SYDVKM. The CDR3 consists of 12 residues. V gave up 3 bases and J gave up 5 bases, with 7 bases separating them. In nucleotides, the CDR3 is TGTGCCAGCAGTTTGGCGGTTACTGAAGCTTTCTTT. It is translated as CASSLAVTEAFF.

This sequence joins TRBV29-1 and TRBJ2-1; TRBD2 matches at 8 bases. In germline, CDR1 is SQVTM, CDR2 ANQGSEA. V shed 6 bases, J shed 8 bases, and the junction held 12 bases outside the gene matches. This CDR3 is 14 amino acids long. CDR3 residues: CSVNGRGAWDEQFF. In nucleotides, the CDR3 is TGCAGCGTGAACGGGAGGGGGGCGTGGGATGAGCAGTTCTTC.

The gene calls are TRBV19 and TRBJ1-1, with TRBD1 matching 8 bases. Germline V gives CDR1 LNHDA, CDR2 SQIVND (reference sequence). This CDR3 has 15 amino acids. The V segment lost 3 bases and the J segment 2 bases; nucleotides outside the gene matches: 5. The CDR3 loop is CASSIGGQVNTEAFF. The CDR3 DNA is TGTGCCAGTAGTATTGGGGGACAGGTAAACACTGAAGCTTTCTTT.

This clone was seen just once. The rearrangement links TRBV3-1 (or the pseudogene TRBV3-2) to TRBJ2-3, with a tentative D call TRBD2 (7 bases). Germline CDR1 reads LGHDT; CDR2 reads YNNKEL (reference sequence). Trimming removed 2 bases from V and 1 base from J, with 13 bases in between. The CDR3 extends over 16 amino acids. CDR3 loop: CASSQIRGAGTDTQYF. Here the CDR3 DNA reads TGTGCCAGCAGCCAAATACGGGGGGCGGGCACAGATACGCAGTATTTT.

This chain links TRBV27 with TRBJ2-1; tentatively, D is TRBD1 (6 bases). Looked up from germline, CDR1 is MNHEY and CDR2 is SMNVEV (reference sequence). The CDR3 sequence is 15 residues long. V was trimmed by 2 bases and J by 6 bases, leaving 14 bases between them. The CDR3 DNA follows: TGTGCCAGCAGTTTAGGACAGTCCATAGGCAATGAGCAGTTCTTC. Amino acid sequence: CASSLGQSIGNEQFF.

The chain links TRBV4-2 to TRBJ2-6, with 7 bases matching TRBD2. The CDR3 runs to 16 residues. The V and J ends lost 4 bases and 4 bases, in that order; junction bases with no gene match: 7. Looked up from germline, CDR1 is LGHNA and CDR2 is YNFKEQ. CDR3 region: CASSRQWGGGANVLTF. CDR3 coding DNA: TGTGCCAGCAGCCGCCAATGGGGGGGAGGGGCCAACGTCCTGACTTTC.

This clone was detected only once. The chain combines TRBV6-5 with TRBJ1-6; D is perhaps TRBD1 (6 bases). The CDR3 is 14 residues long. Germline V gives CDR1 MNHEY, CDR2 SVGAGI. Trimming left V 6 bases short and J 4 bases short, with 10 bases between. The CDR3 DNA follows: TGTGCCAGCAGGGCCAGGGGATATAATTCACCCCTCCACTTT. Amino acid sequence: CASRARGYNSPLHF.

This clone was counted only a few times. This rearrangement joins TRBV10-3 to TRBJ2-7; possibly TRBD2 for D (7 bases). Trimming took 6 bases from V and 4 from J, leaving 22 bases between them. The germline CDR1 and CDR2 sequences are ENHRY and SYGVKD. The CDR3 runs 16 residues. CDR3 DNA sequence: TGTGCCATCAGGCCCGGCGGGGGCCCTGATTCGTACGAGCAGTACTTC. Its translation: CAIRPGGGPDSYEQYF.

The rearrangement uses TRBV10-2 and TRBJ1-1; 7 nucleotides match TRBD1. V lost 1 base, J lost 7 bases, and 6 bases stayed unmatched. The CDR3 has 14 amino acids. The germline V gene has CDR1 WSHSY and CDR2 SAAADI. In DNA form, the CDR3 reads TGCGCCAGCAGTGAGTACAGGACAGGCGTTGAAGCTTTCTTT. It translates to CASSEYRTGVEAFF.

The rearrangement uses TRBV2 and TRBJ1-1; no firm D call. V shed 6 bases and J shed 1 base, with 12 bases lying between them. CDR1 SNHLY and CDR2 FYNNEI come from the germline V gene. This CDR3 has 14 residues. The CDR3 here is CASSPYFSNTEAFF. DNA of the CDR3: TGTGCCAGCAGCCCTTATTTCTCGAACACTGAAGCTTTCTTT.

This clone was seen only a few times. The chain employs TRBV10-3 and TRBJ2-7; 7 nucleotides line up with TRBD1. The CDR3 is 17 amino acids. CDR1 and CDR2 from the germline V gene are ENHRY and SYGVKD. The J segment lost 2 bases and the V segment lost 3 bases, leaving 13 bases of the junction unmatched. CDR3 residues: CAISDPQDRPNTYEQYF. CDR3 coding DNA: TGTGCCATCAGTGACCCGCAGGACAGGCCTAATACCTACGAGCAGTACTTC.

The V gene is TRBV21-1, the J gene TRBJ2-7; TRBD1 is the table's D call, not checked against the DNA. TRBV21-1 has pseudogene status. The CDR3 spans 14 residues. CDR3 loop: CASSKGTVAYEQYF. The CDR3 bases are TGTGCCAGCAGCAAGGGGACAGTAGCCTACGAGCAGTACTTC.

V gene TRBV2 combines with J gene TRBJ2-1, with 11 bases aligning to TRBD2. The germline gives CDR1 SNHLY, CDR2 FYNNEI. This CDR3 spans 15 amino acids. Unmatched junction bases numbered 4, after V lost 6 bases and J lost 3 bases. As DNA, the CDR3 is TGTGCCAGCAGGGACGGGACTAGCGGCTACAATGAGCAGTTCTTC. This codes for CASRDGTSGYNEQFF.

V and J are TRBV11-3 and TRBJ2-5; 8 nucleotides agree with TRBD2. V lost 5 bases to trimming and J lost 4 bases; unmatched junction nucleotides: 12. Germline lookup yields CDR1 SGHNT and CDR2 YENEEA. This CDR3 spans 16 amino acids. The DNA for the CDR3 is TGTGCCAGCAGCCAGGGGACCGGGGGGGCCATAGAGACCCAGTACTTC. Its protein is CASSQGTGGAIETQYF.